The entry below gives a single T cell receptor (beta chain) sequence along with its context. This clone was seen a few times. The antigen it recognizes is unknown. No quality values exist for individual bases; no much larger clone is one base distant. The library was produced with the immunoSEQ multiplex PCR assay. For the multiplex PCR, a mixture combining 60 forward primers for TCR Vbeta segments and 13 reverse primers for TCR Jbeta segments was used. A multiplex PCR assay on genomic DNA amplified the CDR3 region of rearranged TCR beta genes. Amplified TCR beta libraries were sequenced as 87-base-pair reads on the Illumina HiSeq System. On the study's bioinformatics: A later analysis counted about 82 million unique TCR beta chains across the 690 or so repertoires, and around 9.9 million of these chains were shared by at least two donors. Raw reads were error-corrected and collapsed into unique sequences with a nearest-neighbor algorithm that merged closely related sequences to remove PCR and sequencing errors. CDR3 sequences were aligned to IMGT reference sequences to assign V, D and J gene segments. For a sequence to be retained, a match of at least six nucleotides was required to both a V gene segment and a J gene segment. A rearrangement was called productive if the CDR3 had no stop codons and remained in frame with V and J, and every other rearrangement was called non-productive. CDR3 was defined by IMGT convention, running from the second conserved V-encoded cysteine to the conserved J-encoded phenylalanine. In an earlier analysis of roughly 610 of the donors, sequences lacking an unambiguous match to a single V gene segment were excluded. An earlier analysis of several hundred of the donors classified V segments as functional when productive rearrangements were above 56.7% and as segregating when the standard deviation between donors was above 5%. A statistical classification framework was built to diagnose cytomegalovirus status from the catalog of TCR beta chain sequences. A later analysis assigned V and J genes by comparing TCR nucleotide sequences with IMGT/GENE-DB human TR gene sequences. Using the TCRdist pipeline, a later analysis assigned CDR3 sequences along with most-parsimonious VDJ recombination scenarios. In a later analysis, each TCR beta chain was defined by its CDR3 amino acid sequence together with its V-gene family, and reads without a unique V-gene family were excluded. In a later analysis, approximately 640 highly shared, low-generation-probability nucleotide sequences were removed to address suspected cross-contamination and a sequencing artifact. In a later analysis, a clonal expansion index for each public chain was calculated from normalized within-repertoire ranks of inferred template counts. Generation probabilities in a later analysis came from a VDJ recombination model fitted to out-of-frame rearrangements, and those results were checked against IGoR. Hypergeometric tests were used in a later analysis to score TCR-TCR, TCR-HLA and TCR-CMV co-occurrence, with a repertoire-size bias correction applied to the TCR pairs. To estimate false discovery rates, a later analysis permuted the HLA or CMV assignments 20 times. In a later analysis, co-occurring TCRs were grouped using DBSCAN, and TCRdist sequence similarity was added for clustering within HLA-allele-positive subsets. Repertoires with fewer than 30,000 or more than 120,000 public chains were left out of co-occurrence clustering, as were a handful of repertoires with anomalous nucleotide sharing. TCRdb took over this immuneACCESS table, retaining in-frame rearrangements with V and J assigned. Such tables are incomplete; in checked studies, under half of the missing clones stem from an unresolved V gene, and the remainder is unexplained. Clone size and V and J calls were adopted from that table, with D and trimming inferred from the DNA. The sample yields about 94,000 clones; about 8% were counted once. The biggest ten clones account for 2.3% of the sample.

The cohort comprised several hundred healthy bone marrow donors. All cohort members were sampled while nominally healthy, although unrecorded immune exposures were likely present. The donor was CMV seronegative and belonged to the group of several hundred seronegative cohort members. Every donor gave a peripheral blood sample, and the peripheral blood mononuclear cells from that sample were used for TCR beta sequencing. The Qiagen DNeasy Blood Extraction Kit was used to extract genomic DNA from the blood cell samples. This record comes from a study of cytomegalovirus exposure and HLA in healthy donors (dated by TCRdb to 2016 to 2017). Looking at the study overall: In an earlier analysis of several hundred of the donors, 250 to 350 Gb of sequence data and 100 million or so unique TCR beta sequences from 180 million or so T cells were reported. An early release covering about 600 HLA-typed donors comprised 250 to 350 gigabases of sequencing data and some 79 million unique TCR sequences. The genetic ancestry cluster associated with self-reported Caucasian donors included around 76% of the roughly 400 genotyped donors. The study was designed to test whether signatures of past pathogen exposure could be identified by cataloging public T cell receptors. Using immunosequencing, the study profiled T cell repertoires from approximately 700 subjects and related those repertoires to cytomegalovirus serostatus. Besides the first cohort of roughly 660 subjects, a separate validation cohort made up of roughly 120 different subjects was used. To predict cytomegalovirus infection status, the study combined high-throughput TCR immunosequencing, statistical association of individual TCRs with disease status, and machine learning. A later analysis re-analyzed previously published TCR beta repertoires from 500 to 700 donors and added high-resolution HLA genotyping to study TCR occurrence patterns. Rather than using new phenotypic data, the later analysis identified candidate immune exposures from TCR beta sequences and from how often those sequences occurred across donors. An earlier analysis of about 620 of the donors applied high-throughput TCR beta sequencing to assess whether each TCR beta V gene segment acted as functional or pseudogenic. Donor age, sex, ethnicity and CMV serostatus were compiled together with the repertoire data. A later genetic analysis took genome-wide SNP genotypes for about 65% of the 666 donors and used that subset as a discovery cohort. Every discovery cohort repertoire had been produced on one sequencing platform. HLA typing covered class I and class II loci at four-digit resolution. Typing coverage varied by locus: roughly 620-640 donors for A, B, C, DRB1 and DQB1; more than 500 for DQA1; 606 for DPA1; around 490 for DPB1. Roughly five DR-DQ haplotypes were handled as single units for association and clustering, since linkage in the cohort was strong. Across about 380 genotyped donors of the cohort, an average of approximately 200,000 unique TCR beta nucleotide sequences per donor were sequenced, and roughly a sixth of those sequences were non-productive.

In the germline V gene (reference sequence), CDR1 corresponds to GTSNPN and CDR2 to SVGIG. The CDR3 has 14 amino acids, counting the end cysteine and phenylalanine. Of all the DNA, just the CDR3 is kept, 42 bases in frame from base 1. The trim is 5 bases for V and 6 bases for J, with a gap of 16 bases between the germline ends. Broad study findings and their caveats: The cohort was sequenced for TCR beta chains only, and without alpha or paired-chain data the features that could be detected were limited. According to the authors, the approach could potentially be generalized to other disease states and immunological phenotypes. Specific HLA alleles were associated with roughly 16,000 TCR beta sequences at a false discovery rate of 0.05 in a later analysis. Because counts were too low, roughly 16 rarely observed V segments, including chromosome 9 orphons, were excluded from the earlier analysis of several hundred of the donors. Several of the top co-occurrence clusters appeared to be linked to parvovirus B19, influenza, CMV and Epstein-Barr virus, according to a later analysis. V-gene and J-gene trimming of TCR beta chains was associated with a missense DCLRE1C variant in a later genetic analysis, and the association was replicated in an independent cohort. The classifier was reported to diagnose cytomegalovirus status with high specificity and sensitivity in both the original and validation cohorts. Some IMGT-functional V segments, including TRBV6-2 and TRBV6-3, could not be told apart with the 87-base-pair reads, so those segments were excluded. In a later analysis, most CMV-associated TCR beta chains were found to appear HLA-restricted, with HLA associations seemingly driven largely by CMV exposure. HLA typing was unavailable for some donors at each locus, so association tests used only the typed subset. Sequencing depth was assumed to be roughly uniform across donors in the presence/absence analyses, though that assumption may not hold. A later genetic analysis reported fewer N-insertions in productive TCRs among donors in an Asian-associated ancestry cluster than the roughly 700-donor mean. A further reported finding was that TCR beta sequences accurately predicted the HLA-A and HLA-B alleles for most subjects in the first cohort. While some public TCRs were present in many individuals, most TCR sequences turned up only very rarely across donors. A later analysis found that HLA-associated TCR beta chains were more clonally expanded and had lower generation probabilities than equally common non-associated chains. The study gave a list of 150 to 200 TCR beta chains associated with cytomegalovirus. A group of highly shared sequence variants was considered likely to be a technical artifact of the sequencing pipeline. The only immune exposure information available for the cohort was CMV serostatus. When HLA alleles, especially DR and DQ, strongly co-occurred, attributing TCR associations to individual alleles was difficult. Broadly in line with IMGT annotations, most TCR beta V segments showed up in productive rearrangements about 87% or about 30% of the time in an earlier analysis of around 550 of the donors. Three of the identified cytomegalovirus-associated TCR beta chains were confirmed in vitro to be specific for cytomegalovirus antigens. Correlated functional status among segregating V segments might reflect linkage disequilibrium, but an unknown experimental factor could not be ruled out. In a later analysis, TCR association rates were found to vary across HLA loci, with the most associated TCRs seen for DRB1 alleles and the fewest for HLA-C alleles.

The chain links TRBV30 with TRBJ2-2; tentative D gene TRBD2, with 5 bases matching. Material: PBMCs. This TCR came from a man aged 50-60 years in good health and CMV-seronegative. The sequenced DNA: TGTGCCTGGGGCCGGCTAGCTCGGGCCGGGGAGCTGTTTTTT. This encodes CAWGRLARAGELFF. The CDR3 plus the reference TRBV30 and TRBJ2-2 genes for the other parts give the full variable domain: SQTIHQWPATLVQPVGSPLSLECTVEGTSNPNLYWYRQAAGRGLQLLFYSVGIGQISSEVPQNLSASRPQDRQFILSSKKLLLSDSGFYLCAWGRLARAGELFFGEGSRLTVL.